This T cell receptor beta chain comes out of a study of T cells in severe cutaneous drug reactions (dated by TCRdb to between 2019 and 2020). The study in broad terms: Patients were recruited between about 2011 and 2018 from Taiwan, Thailand and a European registry network. Only patients with a probable or definite SJS/TEN or DRESS diagnosis by RegiSCAR criteria were enrolled. Assignment of the culprit drug relied on both the Naranjo algorithm and the ALDEN drug causality algorithm. Blister fluids/cells, PBMC and other biological samples were taken from patients in the acute stage or the recovery stage. Bulk TCR sequencing was combined with single-cell sequencing, quantitative PCR validation, functional assays and transgenic mouse experiments. Libraries were prepared using iRepertoire multiplex PCR, and a comparison was cited by the authors in which similar capture of abundant clonotypes was shown across iRepertoire and 5' RACE methods with or without UMI. What the research found in general, with its limitations: Although undetectable or scarce in tolerant-control and healthy-donor PBMC, a public TCRbeta CDR3 was found in all seven CBZ-SJS/TEN blister samples, at a mean of about 14%. The authors stated that further study is still needed to find out whether the public TCR applies more generally to SJS/TEN caused by other drugs. CBZ-SJS/TEN patients showed strongly increased TRBV12-4 usage, with an average of approximately 30% in blister cells and around 5% in PBMC.

Comment on this clonotype: Its cognate antigen has yet to be identified.

The CDR3, cysteine through phenylalanine, is 14 amino acids long. The DNA sequence is not available. In the germline V gene (reference sequence), CDR1 corresponds to MNHEY and CDR2 to SMNVEV. The donors whose samples were sequenced had carbamazepine-induced Stevens-Johnson syndrome or toxic epidermal necrolysis (CBZ-SJS/TEN). To search for drug-specific clonotypes, the T cell receptor repertoires of patients with drug-induced severe cutaneous adverse reactions were profiled by next-generation sequencing. RNA was isolated either from blister cells of skin lesions or from peripheral blood mononuclear cells. For both bulk and single-cell sequencing, libraries were prepared with the iRepertoire multiplex PCR system using TCR subtype-specific primers. Multiplex PCR using primers aimed at the V, D and J gene regions produced the bulk TCR beta libraries. Each sample contributed roughly 85-550 ng of RNA as input for preparing the bulk TCR library. Bulk TCR beta amplicons were sequenced on an Illumina MiSeq. The source study handled its data this way. Quality control steps removed sample misassignments and low-quality sequencing reads. The amino acids lying between the V-gene Y[YFLI]C motif and the J-segment [FW]GXGT motif were defined as CDR3. The IMGT database was followed for TRBV and TRBJ gene assignments and CDR3 clonotypes. Per-sample TRBV expression was normalized to the mean of the same gene in PBMC from roughly 41 healthy donors. Through TCRdb reprocessing, the reads give one entry per CDR3 protein sequence; DNA is omitted. TCRdb's processing, not the authors', yielded these V and J calls. The sample table includes about 7,200 distinct CDR3 sequences. The ten biggest clones cover about a third of the sample.

The sequence was collected from a human donor with toxic epidermal necrolysis, a severe cutaneous drug reaction. Specimen: cells from a skin blister. The cell subset or site label for this specimen denotes: unsorted cells from skin lesion blisters. The chain is assembled from TRBV27 and TRBJ2-2. CDR3 reads: CASSSWGNTGELFF.